This T cell receptor beta chain appears in the sequencing data of a study of blood T cell repertoires in COVID-19. Across the study: COVID-19 samples, acute and convalescent, were from the United States, Italy and Spain. Sample material is recorded as cDNA or gDNA derived from T cells, B-cell-depleted T cells, or PBMCs.

CDR1 is SGHTA, CDR2 FQGNSA, per germline. The V segment lost 5 bases and the J segment 2 bases; nucleotides outside the gene matches: 15. The CDR3 covers 17 residues. How the authors handled the data: It was from reference gene primer amplification that nucleated cell counts were estimated. Generated by immunoSEQ multiplex PCR, the TCRdb table keeps only in-frame clones and is missing some. V, J and clone size reflect that table, while D and trimming were determined from the DNA. The table lists roughly 59,000 clones, around 85% of them singletons. This TCR came from a human donor in a cohort sampled during active COVID-19. Specimen: peripheral blood. The chain recombines TRBV7-2 with TRBJ2-7, with 7 bases identical to TRBD1. The CDR3 sequence: CASSARTDTGVPYEQYF. In DNA, the CDR3 is TGTGCCAGCAGCGCACGGACTGATACAGGGGTGCCCTACGAGCAGTACTTC.